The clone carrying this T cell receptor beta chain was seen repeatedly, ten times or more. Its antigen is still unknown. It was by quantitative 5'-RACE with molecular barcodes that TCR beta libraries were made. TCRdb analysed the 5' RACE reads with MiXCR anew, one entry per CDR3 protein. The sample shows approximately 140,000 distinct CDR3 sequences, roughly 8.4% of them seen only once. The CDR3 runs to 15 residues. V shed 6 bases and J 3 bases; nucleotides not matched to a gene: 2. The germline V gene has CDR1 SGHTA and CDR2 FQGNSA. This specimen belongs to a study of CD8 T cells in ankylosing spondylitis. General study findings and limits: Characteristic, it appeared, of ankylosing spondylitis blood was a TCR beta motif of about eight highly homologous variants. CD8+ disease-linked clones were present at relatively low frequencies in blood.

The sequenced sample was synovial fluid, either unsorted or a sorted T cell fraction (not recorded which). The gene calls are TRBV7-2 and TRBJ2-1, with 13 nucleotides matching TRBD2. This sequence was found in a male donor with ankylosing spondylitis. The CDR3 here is CASRRLAGGYNEQFF. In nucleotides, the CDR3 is TGTGCCAGCAGAAGACTAGCGGGAGGCTACAATGAGCAGTTCTTC.